These T cell receptor beta chains were read from a single sample in a study of T cells expressing NK-cell markers. TCRdb re-called the 5' RACE reads; one entry per CDR3 protein, DNA not given. The sample table includes hundreds of thousands of distinct CDR3 sequences. The specimen was blood T cells: a sorted CD56 or NKG2C T cell subset, CD4+ or CD8+ T cells, or bulk PBMC T cells (not recorded which). The receptor source for this set is a woman aged 18 to 75 in good health. Both conserved end residues are part of each CDR3. Each record gives: V gene, J gene, CDR3 protein.

v_call: TRBV20-1; j_call: TRBJ2-1; cdr3_aa: CSARVYNEQFF
v_call: TRBV19; j_call: TRBJ2-5; cdr3_aa: CASTPADIQTQYF
v_call: TRBV15; j_call: TRBJ1-2; cdr3_aa: CATSRGRQTYGYTF
v_call: TRBV1; j_call: TRBJ2-3; cdr3_aa: CTSSQDVGAADTQYF
v_call: TRBV6-2/TRBV6-3; j_call: TRBJ1-2; cdr3_aa: CASSKQGDYGYTF
v_call: TRBV29-1; j_call: TRBJ1-4; cdr3_aa: CSVSPGAGATNEKLFF
v_call: TRBV12-3/TRBV12-4; j_call: TRBJ1-1; cdr3_aa: CASSLTQTGLGTEAFF
v_call: TRBV11-2; j_call: TRBJ2-5; cdr3_aa: CASSFRGLDEETQYF
v_call: TRBV20-1; j_call: TRBJ2-3; cdr3_aa: CSARDSQLDTQYF
v_call: TRBV4-3; j_call: TRBJ2-1; cdr3_aa: CASSQDPGLYYNEQFF
v_call: TRBV1; j_call: TRBJ2-7; cdr3_aa: CTSTSGLAGYEQYF
v_call: TRBV7-9; j_call: TRBJ1-2; cdr3_aa: CASSEQGPENGYTF
v_call: TRBV7-2; j_call: TRBJ2-3; cdr3_aa: CASSRQVPSTDTQYF
v_call: TRBV20-1; j_call: TRBJ1-5; cdr3_aa: CSARQDSSNQPQHF
v_call: TRBV20-1; j_call: TRBJ1-4; cdr3_aa: CSGRRGKDEKLFF
v_call: TRBV28; j_call: TRBJ2-5; cdr3_aa: CASRRTGRGQETQYF
v_call: TRBV10-3; j_call: TRBJ2-7; cdr3_aa: CAIRPEWGPEQYF
v_call: TRBV4-3; j_call: TRBJ2-7; cdr3_aa: CASSQALGSFYEQYF
v_call: TRBV10-3; j_call: TRBJ2-3; cdr3_aa: CAISESSGSTDTQYF
v_call: TRBV28; j_call: TRBJ2-4; cdr3_aa: CASSPTGGRPTVNIQYF
v_call: TRBV6-1; j_call: TRBJ1-5; cdr3_aa: CASSELGRGNQPQHF
v_call: TRBV28; j_call: TRBJ2-1; cdr3_aa: CASGGLAGYNEQFF
v_call: TRBV20-1; j_call: TRBJ2-1; cdr3_aa: CSARRSRGRNEQFF
v_call: TRBV20-1; j_call: TRBJ2-1; cdr3_aa: CSALTGQANEQFF
v_call: TRBV19; j_call: TRBJ2-1; cdr3_aa: CASSSRDRASYEQFF
v_call: TRBV20-1; j_call: TRBJ2-2; cdr3_aa: CSARRGRDSTGELFF
v_call: TRBV11-2; j_call: TRBJ2-3; cdr3_aa: CASSPRSTGGSDTQYF
v_call: TRBV6-2/TRBV6-3; j_call: TRBJ2-1; cdr3_aa: CASSYWEGRIDEQFF
v_call: TRBV29-1; j_call: TRBJ2-5; cdr3_aa: CSVSPGQGTQYF
v_call: TRBV19; j_call: TRBJ2-5; cdr3_aa: CASSIVDRRETQYF
v_call: TRBV12-3/TRBV12-4; j_call: TRBJ2-1; cdr3_aa: CASRSQGGVNNEQFF
v_call: TRBV6-1; j_call: TRBJ2-7; cdr3_aa: CASTGTGSYEQYF
v_call: TRBV5-6; j_call: TRBJ2-1; cdr3_aa: CASSPYGNRGNEQFF
v_call: TRBV5-8; j_call: TRBJ2-1; cdr3_aa: CASSLTSGKNNEQFF
v_call: TRBV7-8; j_call: TRBJ2-1; cdr3_aa: CASSLGGLAGGAYNEQFF
v_call: TRBV27; j_call: TRBJ2-7; cdr3_aa: CASAGQGGPPYEQYF
v_call: TRBV20-1; j_call: TRBJ2-3; cdr3_aa: CSARERLAGLATDTQYF
v_call: TRBV28; j_call: TRBJ2-7; cdr3_aa: CASSRQDSGFYEQYF
v_call: TRBV25-1; j_call: TRBJ2-1; cdr3_aa: CASSGDRASYNEQFF
v_call: TRBV28; j_call: TRBJ2-7; cdr3_aa: CASSWRGTGYEQYF
v_call: TRBV15; j_call: TRBJ2-3; cdr3_aa: CATSRGGRGPTTDTQYF
v_call: TRBV20-1; j_call: TRBJ2-3; cdr3_aa: CSAPRQGRGTDTQYF
v_call: TRBV3-1; j_call: TRBJ1-2; cdr3_aa: CASSQRGTGYGYTF
v_call: TRBV5-1; j_call: TRBJ2-2; cdr3_aa: CASSFPSTGELFF
v_call: TRBV19; j_call: TRBJ1-5; cdr3_aa: CASMDGFNQPQHF
v_call: TRBV12-3/TRBV12-4; j_call: TRBJ2-1; cdr3_aa: CASSPWTSGGGSSSYNEQFF
v_call: TRBV20-1; j_call: TRBJ1-2; cdr3_aa: CSARDPTGDYGYTF
v_call: TRBV3-1; j_call: TRBJ1-2; cdr3_aa: CASSQGAAWGYTF
v_call: TRBV4-3; j_call: TRBJ2-4; cdr3_aa: CASSQEGPRGKNIQYF
v_call: TRBV9; j_call: TRBJ1-2; cdr3_aa: CASSPDSSNYGYTF
v_call: TRBV6-5; j_call: TRBJ2-3; cdr3_aa: CASSLLAGADTQYF
v_call: TRBV25-1; j_call: TRBJ1-3; cdr3_aa: CASQLTGGGNTIYF
v_call: TRBV7-2; j_call: TRBJ2-3; cdr3_aa: CASSRGGGADTQYF